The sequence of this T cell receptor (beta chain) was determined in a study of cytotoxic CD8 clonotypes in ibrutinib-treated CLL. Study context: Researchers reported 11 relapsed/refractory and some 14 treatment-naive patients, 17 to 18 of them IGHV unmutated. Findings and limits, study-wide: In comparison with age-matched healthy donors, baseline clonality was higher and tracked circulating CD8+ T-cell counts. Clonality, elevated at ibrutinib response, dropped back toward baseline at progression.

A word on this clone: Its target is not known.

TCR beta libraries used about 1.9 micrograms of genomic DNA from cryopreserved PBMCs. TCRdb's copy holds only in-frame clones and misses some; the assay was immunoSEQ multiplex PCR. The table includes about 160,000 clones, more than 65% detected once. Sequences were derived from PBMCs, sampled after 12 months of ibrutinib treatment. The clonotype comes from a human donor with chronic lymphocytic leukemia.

This CDR3 reads CASRSTSLGYNEQFF. For the CDR3, the DNA is TGTGCCAGTAGATCGACTAGCCTCGGCTACAATGAGCAGTTCTTC. The genes are TRBV19 and TRBJ2-1, with 7 bases matching TRBD2. The germline gives CDR1 LNHDA, CDR2 SQIVND (reference sequence). J lost 3 bases, V lost 6 bases, and 8 bases had no gene match. This CDR3 has 15 amino acids.